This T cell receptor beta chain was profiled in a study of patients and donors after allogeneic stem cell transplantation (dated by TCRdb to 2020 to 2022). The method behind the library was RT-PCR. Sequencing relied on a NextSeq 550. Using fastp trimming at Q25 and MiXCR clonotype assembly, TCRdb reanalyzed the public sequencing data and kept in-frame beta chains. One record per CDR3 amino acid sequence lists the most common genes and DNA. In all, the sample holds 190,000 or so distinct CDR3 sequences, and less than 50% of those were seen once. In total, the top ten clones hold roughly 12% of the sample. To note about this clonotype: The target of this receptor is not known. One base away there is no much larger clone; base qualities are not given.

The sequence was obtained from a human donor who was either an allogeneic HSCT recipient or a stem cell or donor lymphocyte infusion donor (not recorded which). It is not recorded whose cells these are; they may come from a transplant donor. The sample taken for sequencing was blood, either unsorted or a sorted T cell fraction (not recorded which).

In nucleotide form, the sequence is TGTGCCAGCCATGCTAGGCATGGTAGCGGGGGCCGCTCCTACAATGAGCAGTTCTTC. Translated, this is CASHARHGSGGRSYNEQFF. The V and J segments used are TRBV2 and TRBJ2-1, with TRBD2 identical over 9 junction bases. Sequences SNHLY (CDR1) and FYNNEI (CDR2) are obtained from the germline V gene. Including the terminal cysteine and phenylalanine, the CDR3 comprises 19 residues. CDR3 DNA is the only sequence kept; it has 57 bases, read in frame from the first base. Compared with germline, V lacks 8 bases and J lacks 0 bases; bases without a gene match: 17.